These 2 T cell receptor beta chains were sequenced from one sample in a study of response to subunit inactivated influenza vaccine. Via MiXCR, TCRdb re-called the RT-PCR reads, giving one row per CDR3 protein. The repertoire has 300,000 to 350,000 distinct CDR3 sequences, approximately 23% of them found once; the top ten carry about a tenth. The sequences come from PBMCs from blood, collected around 22 months after vaccination. Every receptor here comes from a man in his fifties or sixties who received an inactivated influenza vaccine.

V gene TRBV7-2 combines with J gene TRBJ2-1; TRBD1 matches at 9 bases. The ends lost 4 bases at V and 7 bases at J; junction bases unmatched: 5. The length of the CDR3 is 14 residues. Per germline, CDR1 SGHTA and CDR2 FQGNSA. This CDR3 reads CASSYTGGPNEQFF. CDR3 DNA sequence: TGTGCCAGCAGCTACACAGGGGGCCCTAATGAGCAGTTCTTC.

The chain joins TRBV2 to TRBJ2-4; D gene uncertain. This CDR3 has 15 amino acids. CDR1 is SNHLY and CDR2 is FYNNEI in the germline V gene. The ends were cut back, 3 bases at V and 0 bases at J, with 9 bases in the middle. CDR3 nucleotides: TGTGCCAGCAGTGACGTAGTTATAGCCAAAAACATTCAGTACTTC. Translated, it gives CASSDVVIAKNIQYF.